Listed below are T cell receptor beta chains from one sample, sequenced in a study of T-cell memory formation after mild COVID-19. A single record per CDR3 protein comes from TCRdb applying MiXCR to the 5' RACE reads. The sample carries approximately 42,000 distinct CDR3 sequences, about 6.3% recorded once. Sample: PBMCs or a T cell subset sorted from them (not recorded which). The receptors were gathered from an adult who had mild COVID-19 (a few samples of this study predate the infection). Cell type and time point are not known. Both conserved end residues are part of each CDR3. D genes are given only for firm matches. The size of a clone is reported for some rows only, either as once, few or many, or as a class for expanded clones.

clone_size: .
cdr3_length: 13
v_call: TRBV7-2
j_call: TRBJ1-1
d_call: .
cdr3_aa: CASGGQLNTEAFF
cdr3_nt: TGTGCCTCGGGGGGGCAGCTGAACACTGAAGCTTTCTTT

clone_size: many
cdr3_length: 15
v_call: TRBV30
j_call: TRBJ2-3
d_call: .
cdr3_aa: CAWARRDSRTDTQYF
cdr3_nt: TGTGCCTGGGCTCGCCGGGACTCACGCACAGATACGCAGTATTTT

clone_size: .
cdr3_length: 14
v_call: TRBV2
j_call: TRBJ1-2
d_call: .
cdr3_aa: CASSPKRGVGGYTF
cdr3_nt: TGTGCCAGCAGCCCCAAGCGGGGGGTTGGGGGCTACACCTTC

clone_size: .
cdr3_length: 13
v_call: TRBV20-1
j_call: TRBJ1-2
d_call: .
cdr3_aa: CSASFSGSYGYTF
cdr3_nt: TGCAGTGCTAGTTTTTCGGGGTCCTATGGCTACACCTTC

clone_size: .
cdr3_length: 13
v_call: TRBV13
j_call: TRBJ2-7
d_call: .
cdr3_aa: CASSLGGLYEQYF
cdr3_nt: TGTGCCAGCTCTTTAGGTGGCCTCTACGAGCAGTACTTC

clone_size: .
cdr3_length: 12
v_call: TRBV3-1
j_call: TRBJ1-1
d_call: .
cdr3_aa: CASSGAGEGTFF
cdr3_nt: TGTGCCAGCAGCGGGGCAGGGGAGGGAACTTTCTTT

clone_size: many
cdr3_length: 15
v_call: TRBV5-6
j_call: TRBJ2-2
d_call: .
cdr3_aa: CASSQGLSGPGELFF
cdr3_nt: TGTGCCAGCAGCCAGGGACTCTCCGGCCCCGGGGAGCTGTTTTTT

clone_size: many
cdr3_length: 17
v_call: TRBV14
j_call: TRBJ2-1
d_call: TRBD2
cdr3_aa: CASSQVAQLAGVDEQFF
cdr3_nt: TGTGCCAGCAGCCAAGTGGCTCAACTAGCGGGAGTGGATGAGCAGTTCTTC

clone_size: .
cdr3_length: 17
v_call: TRBV24-1
j_call: TRBJ1-1
d_call: .
cdr3_aa: CATSDYVGRPSGTEAFF
cdr3_nt: TGTGCCACCAGTGATTACGTTGGACGTCCCTCGGGCACTGAAGCTTTCTTT

clone_size: many
cdr3_length: 13
v_call: TRBV7-2
j_call: TRBJ2-5
d_call: .
cdr3_aa: CASSLGSGETQYF
cdr3_nt: TGTGCCAGCAGCCTAGGGTCTGGAGAGACCCAGTACTTC

clone_size: few
cdr3_length: 12
v_call: TRBV7-2
j_call: TRBJ2-1
d_call: .
cdr3_aa: CASSLNYNEQFF
cdr3_nt: TGTGCCAGCAGCTTAAATTACAATGAGCAGTTCTTC

clone_size: many
cdr3_length: 15
v_call: TRBV12-3/TRBV12-4
j_call: TRBJ1-1
d_call: TRBD1
cdr3_aa: CASSLGTGVRTEAFF
cdr3_nt: TGTGCCAGCAGTTTAGGGACAGGGGTTCGCACTGAAGCTTTCTTT

clone_size: many
cdr3_length: 14
v_call: TRBV5-1
j_call: TRBJ2-1
d_call: .
cdr3_aa: CASSTSLAYNEQFF
cdr3_nt: TGCGCCAGCAGCACTAGTTTGGCCTACAATGAGCAGTTCTTC

clone_size: .
cdr3_length: 16
v_call: TRBV19
j_call: TRBJ2-2
d_call: .
cdr3_aa: CASSVIGSEDTGELFF
cdr3_nt: TGTGCCAGTAGTGTCATCGGCAGCGAGGACACCGGGGAGCTGTTTTTT